The present TCR beta chain was sequenced within a study of cytomegalovirus exposure and HLA in healthy donors. V lost 1 base and J 3 bases, leaving 14 bases between the germline ends. Germline V CDR1 and CDR2: SGDLS, YYNGEE. The CDR3 sequence is 15 residues long. On this clone: Its target is unknown.

This PCR relied on a set of 60 Vbeta primers and 13 Jbeta primers. The protocol was immunoSEQ multiplex PCR, while the TCRdb copy is restricted to in-frame clones and leaves out a portion. This sample carries some 120,000 clones, approximately 75% of them seen once, and the ten largest clones take more than 1.5%. General study points: In an earlier analysis, productive rearrangement rates for most beta V segments clustered near 87% or 30%. Solely CMV serostatus was available to characterize immune exposure. Some TCR beta chains (about 180 of them) were listed as cytomegalovirus-associated. Reportedly, diagnosis of cytomegalovirus status by the classifier showed high specificity and sensitivity.

The V call is TRBV9, the J call TRBJ2-7; possible D gene TRBD1, 6 bases. What was sequenced was PBMCs. The origin of this receptor is a middle-aged man in good health and CMV-seronegative. The CDR3 DNA reads TGTGCCAGCAGCGTAAGGGACACCTCGAACTACGAGCAGTACTTC. It yields the protein CASSVRDTSNYEQYF. The full variable domain, in which reference TRBV9 and TRBJ2-7 provide the parts outside the CDR3, is DSGVTQTPKHLITATGQRVTLRCSPRSGDLSVYWYQQSLDQGLQFLIQYYNGEERAKGNILERFSAQQFPDLHSELNLSSLELGDSALYFCASSVRDTSNYEQYFGPGTRLTVT.